The 32 T cell receptor beta chains in this list originate from one sample, sequenced in a study of graft-versus-host responses after intestinal transplantation. Produced via immunoSEQ multiplex PCR; TCRdb's table is partial and in-frame only. Among about 19,000 clones listed, about nine tenths were seen once. Here the sequenced sample was PBMCs, taken about 230 days after intestinal transplant. These receptors were taken from a human patient who received an intestinal transplant, so some T cells may come from the graft donor.

This sequence joins TRBV7-9 and TRBJ2-1; D possibly corresponds to TRBD1 (6 bases). The CDR3 has 12 amino acids. V lost 4 bases, J lost 9 bases, and 10 bases lay in between. CDR1 is SEHNR and CDR2 is FQNEAQ in the germline V gene (reference sequence). This CDR3 reads CASSSARGEQFF. The CDR3 DNA is TGTGCCAGCAGCTCGGCCAGGGGTGAGCAGTTCTTC.

The genes are TRBV19 and TRBJ2-1; a possible D gene is TRBD2 (6 bases). Germline V gene sequence: CDR1 LNHDA, CDR2 SQIVND (reference sequence). V was clipped by 3 bases and J by 10 bases, with 19 bases between them. This CDR3 comprises 15 residues. This CDR3 is CASSIHGGPPSEQFF. In DNA, the CDR3 is TGTGCCAGTAGTATTCACGGGGGTCCCCCATCCGAGCAGTTCTTC.

The chain employs TRBV27 and TRBJ2-5; no reliable D call. Germline loops: CDR1 MNHEY, CDR2 SMNVEV (reference sequence). V was cut by 4 bases and J by 1 base, with 7 bases left in between. The CDR3 consists of 13 residues. The CDR3 DNA follows: TGTGCCAGCAGTTCGCTGATCCAAGAGACCCAGTACTTC. This gives the protein CASSSLIQETQYF.

The gene calls are TRBV4-1 and TRBJ1-5; D not resolved. CDR3 length equals 15 residues. Germline V gene sequence: CDR1 MGHRA, CDR2 YSYEKL. V lost 1 base and J lost 0, with 7 bases in between. CDR3 protein: CASSQVHNSNQPQHF. The CDR3 DNA follows: TGCGCCAGCAGCCAAGTCCATAATAGCAATCAGCCCCAGCATTTT.

The J gene is TRBJ2-1, the V gene TRBV7-9, with a tentative D call TRBD1 (7 bases). Germline V gene sequence: CDR1 SEHNR, CDR2 FQNEAQ (reference sequence). V was cut by 5 bases and J by 4 bases, with 15 bases left in between. The CDR3 is 15 residues long. The CDR3 sequence: CASSPGGQIYNEQFF. For the CDR3, the DNA is TGTGCCAGCAGCCCCGGGGGACAGATATACAATGAGCAGTTCTTC. The entire variable domain, with the rest obtained from reference TRBV7-9 and TRBJ2-1, is as follows: DTGVSQNPRHKITKRGQNVTFRCDPISEHNRLYWYRQTLGQGPEFLTYFQNEAQLEKSRLLSDRFSAERPKGSFSTLEIQRTEQGDSAMYLCASSPGGQIYNEQFFGPGTRLTVL.

This clone was seen a handful of times. The gene calls are TRBV5-1 and TRBJ2-2; 9 nucleotides agree with TRBD1. Looked up from germline, CDR1 is SGHRS and CDR2 is YFSETQ. The CDR3 runs 15 residues. The ends lost 3 bases at V and 3 bases at J; junction bases unmatched: 3. The chain's CDR3 is CASSWGTGYTGELFF. Here the CDR3 DNA reads TGCGCCAGCAGCTGGGGGACAGGGTACACCGGGGAGCTGTTTTTT.

The gene calls are TRBV6-6 and TRBJ2-5; D possibly corresponds to TRBD2 (6 bases). The CDR3 is 16 residues long. V was trimmed by 0 bases and J by 4 bases, leaving 15 bases between them. Germline V CDR1 and CDR2: MNHNY, SVGAGI (reference sequence). The CDR3 DNA reads TGTGCCAGCAGTTACTCCCGAGGACTAAAGGCAGAGACCCAGTACTTC. Translating it yields CASSYSRGLKAETQYF.

The chain employs TRBV5-1 and TRBJ1-2, with D possibly matching TRBD1 (5 bases). CDR1 is SGHRS, CDR2 YFSETQ, per germline. This CDR3 comprises 16 residues. Trimming removed 3 bases from V and 2 bases from J, with 17 bases in between. DNA for the CDR3: TGCGCCAGCAGCTGGGGGGAACGATCCGTAAACTATGGCTACACCTTC. The encoded protein is CASSWGERSVNYGYTF.

The V call is TRBV12-5, the J call TRBJ2-2; perhaps TRBD1 as D (6 bases). In germline, CDR1 is LGHNT, CDR2 FRNRAP. This CDR3 is built from 14 residues. Trimming stripped 11 bases from V and 1 base from J, with 14 bases between. The CDR3 sequence is CAYTGTQNTGELFF. The CDR3 DNA reads TGTGCTTATACCGGGACACAGAACACCGGGGAGCTGTTTTTT. The whole variable domain, filled in from reference TRBV12-5 and TRBJ2-2, reads DARVTQTPRHKVTEMGQEVTMRCQPILGHNTVFWYRQTMMQGLELLAYFRNRAPLDDSGMPKDRFSAEMPDATLATLKIQPSEPRDSAVYFCAYTGTQNTGELFFGEGSRLTVL.

The V gene is TRBV7-6, the J gene TRBJ2-7; D unresolved. The ends were cut back, 1 base at V and 2 bases at J, with 9 bases in the middle. Germline CDR1 SGHVS, CDR2 FNYEAQ. The CDR3 runs to 14 residues. Here the CDR3 reads CASSLVVGTYEQYF. DNA of the CDR3: TGTGCCAGCAGCTTAGTCGTCGGAACCTACGAGCAGTACTTC. The full variable domain, in which reference TRBV7-6 and TRBJ2-7 provide the parts outside the CDR3, is GAGVSQSPRYKVTKRGQDVALRCDPISGHVSLYWYRQALGQGPEFLTYFNYEAQQDKSGLPNDRFSAERPEGSISTLTIQRTEQRDSAMYRCASSLVVGTYEQYFGPGTRLTVT.

The chain combines TRBV6-6 with TRBJ1-1, with a tentative D call TRBD1 (5 bases). V gave up 4 bases and J gave up 3 bases, with 15 bases separating them. Germline V CDR1 and CDR2: MNHNY, SVGAGI (reference sequence). This CDR3 is 15 amino acids long. The CDR3 loop is CASSSLDTFHTEAFF. For the CDR3, the DNA is TGTGCCAGCAGTTCGTTGGACACGTTCCACACTGAAGCTTTCTTT.

V is TRBV14 and J is TRBJ1-1; 7 bases line up with TRBD1. V lost 5 bases and J lost 5; bases outside the gene matches: 5. Per the germline V gene, CDR1 is SGHDN and CDR2 is FVKESK. The CDR3 is made up of 13 amino acids. The CDR3 loop reads CASSGDRVTEAFF. The CDR3 bases are TGTGCCAGCAGCGGAGACAGGGTGACTGAAGCTTTCTTT. The complete variable domain, with remaining parts taken from reference TRBV14 and TRBJ1-1, reads EAGVTQFPSHSVIEKGQTVTLRCDPISGHDNLYWYRRVMGKEIKFLLHFVKESKQDESGMPNNRFLAERTGGTYSTLKVQPAELEDSGVYFCASSGDRVTEAFFGQGTRLTVV.

This clone is a singleton in its sample. The V and J genes are TRBV9 and TRBJ1-2, with 7 bases aligning to TRBD1. Germline V gene sequence: CDR1 SGDLS, CDR2 YYNGEE. V lost 2 bases and J lost 6; bases outside the gene matches: 4. The CDR3 is 13 amino acids. CDR3 sequence: CASSVGDSHGYTF. The CDR3 nucleotides read TGTGCCAGCAGCGTGGGGGACAGTCATGGCTACACCTTC.

The CDR3 DNA sequence: TGTGCCTCAGCACCCCCTTGGGGGCTGGGCACCGGGGAGCTGTTTTTT. Translating it yields CASAPPWGLGTGELFF. The rearrangement uses TRBV27 and TRBJ2-2; maybe TRBD1 (6 bases). With 11 bases removed from V and 4 bases from J, the gap between germline ends came to 23 bases. Looked up from germline, CDR1 is MNHEY and CDR2 is SMNVEV (reference sequence). The CDR3 has 16 amino acids.

The chain combines TRBV5-1 with TRBJ1-1, with D possibly TRBD1 on 5 matching bases. Trimming pared 4 bases from V and 1 base from J, leaving 20 bases between. Germline V gives CDR1 SGHRS, CDR2 YFSETQ. CDR3 length equals 17 residues. The CDR3 coding sequence is TGCGCCAGCAGCATTGGGTATAGTGGGACGGCGAACACTGAAGCTTTCTTT. Translation gives CASSIGYSGTANTEAFF. Together with reference TRBV5-1 and TRBJ1-1, the CDR3 gives the full variable domain: KAGVTQTPRYLIKTRGQQVTLSCSPISGHRSVSWYQQTPGQGLQFLFEYFSETQRNKGNFPGRFSGRQFSNSRSEMNVSTLELGDSALYLCASSIGYSGTANTEAFFGQGTRLTVV.

The chain employs TRBV7-8 and TRBJ1-6; unclear D gene. Trimming left V 2 bases short and J 8 bases short, with 10 bases between. The CDR3 loop spans 14 amino acids. The germline gives CDR1 SGHVS, CDR2 FQNEAQ. CDR3 protein: CASSLTGSDSPLHF. The CDR3 bases are TGTGCCAGCAGCTTAACGGGGAGTGATTCACCCCTCCACTTT.

The chain combines TRBV7-6 with TRBJ2-3, with D perhaps matching TRBD2 (5 bases). CDR1 and CDR2 (germline): SGHVS, FNYEAQ. V was trimmed by 1 base and J by 0 bases, leaving 11 bases between them. The CDR3 extends over 16 amino acids. The CDR3 DNA sequence: TGTGCCAGCAGCTTAGATTGGCGGGTGAGCACAGATACGCAGTATTTT. Translated: CASSLDWRVSTDTQYF.

The V gene is TRBV19, the J gene TRBJ1-1, with 8 bases aligning to TRBD1. V shed 5 bases and J 4 bases; nucleotides not matched to a gene: 3. Germline assignment: CDR1 LNHDA and CDR2 SQIVND (reference sequence). This CDR3 is 13 amino acids long. The CDR3 coding sequence is TGTGCCAGTAGTCCAGGGGGCCTCACTGAAGCTTTCTTT. This gives the protein CASSPGGLTEAFF.

This chain links TRBV20-1 with TRBJ1-3; D gene uncertain. Trimming took off 6 bases at V and 1 base at J, with 4 bases between the two ends. Germline V gene data show CDR1 as DFQATT and CDR2 as SNEGSKA (reference sequence). The CDR3 has 11 residues. The CDR3 sequence is CSAGSGNTIYF. The CDR3 DNA sequence: TGCAGTGCAGGATCTGGAAACACCATATATTTT.

The V and J genes are TRBV11-1 and TRBJ1-4; D unclear. The CDR3 length is 15 residues. Germline V gene lookup returns CDR1 SGHAT and CDR2 FQDESV (reference sequence). Between the trimmed V and J ends, which lost 3 bases and 3 bases, there was a span of 11 bases. This chain's CDR3 is CASSFPYRANEKLFF. The CDR3 DNA is TGTGCCAGCAGCTTCCCGTATAGGGCTAATGAAAAACTGTTTTTT.

This clone was observed a few times. The J gene is TRBJ2-7, the V gene TRBV19; D not certain. Trimming pared 2 bases from V and 1 base from J, leaving 6 bases between. This CDR3 is 13 amino acids long. CDR1 is LNHDA, CDR2 SQIVND, per germline (reference sequence). In DNA form, the CDR3 reads TGTGCCAGTAGTATACAGTATTCCTACGAGCAGTACTTC. Amino acids: CASSIQYSYEQYF.

The rearrangement joins TRBV30 to TRBJ1-5, with TRBD1 identical over 10 bases. V gave up 2 bases and J gave up 6 bases; unmatched junction bases: 10. CDR3 length equals 16 residues. CDR1 is GTSNPN, CDR2 SVGIG, per germline (reference sequence). The CDR3 protein is CAWSRPGQGFAQPQHF. CDR3 DNA: TGTGCCTGGAGTCGTCCGGGACAGGGGTTCGCTCAGCCCCAGCATTTT.

V gene TRBV4-1 combines with J gene TRBJ2-5, with 8 bases matching TRBD2. This CDR3 contains 15 residues. The V segment lost 3 bases and the J segment 1 base; nucleotides outside the gene matches: 4. CDR1 is MGHRA and CDR2 is YSYEKL in the germline V gene. The CDR3 DNA reads as TGCGCCAGCAGCCACGTACTAGCGGCCCAAGAGACCCAGTACTTC. Amino acids: CASSHVLAAQETQYF.

The chain joins TRBV4-1 to TRBJ2-7; 11 nucleotides align to TRBD2. The CDR3 is 16 amino acids. V trimming: 1 base; J trimming: 4 bases; junction bases outside the gene matches: 6. From germline, CDR1 is MGHRA and CDR2 YSYEKL. CDR3 DNA sequence: TGCGCCAGCAGCCAAGTATTTACTAGCGGGGGATACGAGCAGTACTTC. This codes for CASSQVFTSGGYEQYF.

The chain recombines TRBV4-2 with TRBJ1-2, with D tentatively TRBD1 (5 bases). CDR1 and CDR2 from the germline V gene are LGHNA and YNFKEQ. The CDR3 extends over 16 amino acids. V dropped 5 bases and J dropped 6 bases, with 22 bases sitting between them. The CDR3 DNA reads TGTGCCAGCAGCTTGGCTGGGACCCAAGAGAGGGATGGCTACACCTTC. Its translation: CASSLAGTQERDGYTF.

As to this clone: The junction differs from germline at one of its ends, possibly a read error. V is TRBV29-1 and J is TRBJ2-1; TRBD2 matches at 9 bases. Germline lookup yields CDR1 SQVTM and CDR2 ANQGSEA. CDR3 length: 14 amino acids. As DNA, the CDR3 is TGCAGCGTAGAAGCGGGGGGCTCCTACAATGAGCAGTTCTTC. Its translation is CSVEAGGSYNEQFF.

This clone showed up just a few times. The V call is TRBV27, the J call TRBJ2-2; 7 bases agree with TRBD2. The germline V gene encodes CDR1 MNHEY and CDR2 SMNVEV (reference sequence). Trimming removed 0 bases from V and 3 bases from J; junction bases left unmatched: 1. This CDR3 contains 15 residues. CDR3 in DNA: TGTGCCAGCAGTTTATCCCTAGCGGACACCGGGGAGCTGTTTTTT. Protein: CASSLSLADTGELFF.

The chain uses TRBV7-3 and TRBJ1-4; D unresolved. CDR1 SGHTA and CDR2 FQGTGA come from the germline V gene. The CDR3 length is 14 residues. Trimming took 4 bases from V and 10 from J, leaving 16 bases between them. The CDR3 loop reads CASSYKQVDRKLFF. CDR3 nucleotide sequence: TGTGCCAGCAGCTACAAGCAGGTGGATCGAAAACTGTTTTTT.

In DNA, the CDR3 is TGTGCCAGCAGCTCCAGGGGTCCCTACGAGCAGTACTTC. This translates into CASSSRGPYEQYF. The J gene is TRBJ2-7, the V gene TRBV11-2, with D possibly matching TRBD1 (6 bases). V lost 4 bases and J 2 bases, leaving 9 bases between the germline ends. Germline assignment: CDR1 SGHAT and CDR2 FQNNGV. The CDR3 is 13 amino acids.

This chain uses TRBV5-8 with TRBJ1-1, with 7 bases aligning to TRBD1. The J segment lost 8 bases and the V segment lost 0 bases, leaving 13 bases of the junction unmatched. From germline, CDR1 is SGHTS and CDR2 YDEGEE. CDR3 length: 16 residues. DNA for the CDR3: TGTGCCAGCAGCTTGGAAGGTTCGGGGACAGCGGGGGAAGCTTTCTTT. It specifies CASSLEGSGTAGEAFF.

V gene TRBV4-1 combines with J gene TRBJ2-5, with D tentatively TRBD2 (5 bases). This CDR3 spans 15 amino acids. V was trimmed by 2 bases and J by 5 bases, leaving 15 bases between them. Germline values: CDR1 MGHRA, CDR2 YSYEKL. CDR3 in amino acids: CASSQLDYPEETQYF. The DNA of the CDR3 is TGCGCCAGCAGCCAACTTGACTACCCGGAGGAGACCCAGTACTTC.

The chain links TRBV10-3 to TRBJ2-1; 7 positions match TRBD2. The germline gives CDR1 ENHRY, CDR2 SYGVKD. The CDR3 runs 18 residues. V shed 5 bases, J shed 0 bases, and the junction held 13 bases outside the gene matches. The CDR3 reads CAISRTGAGEGSYNEQFF. CDR3 nucleotides: TGTGCCATCAGTAGGACTGGAGCCGGGGAGGGCTCCTACAATGAGCAGTTCTTC.